This is a list of T cell receptor delta chains from one sample in a study of gamma-delta T cells after stem cell transplantation. TCRdb reanalyzed the RT-PCR reads using CATT. The sample lists about 5,400 delta-chain clones, 9.8% occurring once. The sample comprised gamma-delta T cells. These receptors all stem from a human donor. It is not recorded whose cells these are; they may come from a transplant donor. Both conserved end residues are part of each CDR3. D genes are given only for firm matches. Clone size is given for some rows only: seen once, a few or many times, or a class if the clone is expanded.

TGTGCCTGTGACACCGGGGGACATAGCTCCTGGGACACCCGACAGATGTTTTTC,CACDTGGHSSWDTRQMFF,TRDV2,medium-sized,-,TRDJ3
TGTGCCTGTGACACCGCTGGGATATCCGATAAACTCATCTTT,CACDTAGISDKLIF,TRDV2,medium-sized,-,TRDJ1
TGTGCCTGTGACTACACTGGAAGTGGGGGATACGCTGCTGACGGGGACACCCGACAGATGTTTTTC,CACDYTGSGGYAADGDTRQMFF,TRDV2,-,TRDD3,TRDJ3
TGTGCCTGTGACACGTTAGCTGGGGGAAACACCGATAAACTCATCTTT,CACDTLAGGNTDKLIF,TRDV2,few,TRDD3,TRDJ1
TGTGCCTGTGACAGCGTACCAAACACCGATAAACTCATCTTT,CACDSVPNTDKLIF,TRDV2,medium-sized,-,TRDJ1
TGTGCCTGTGACAACTTTGGACTGGGGGATACGGGGATCACCGATAAACTCATCTTT,CACDNFGLGDTGITDKLIF,TRDV2,large,TRDD3,TRDJ1
TGTGCCTGTGACACCGCTACTGGGGGCCCGCTCCCGTACACCGATAAACTCATCTTT,CACDTATGGPLPYTDKLIF,TRDV2,-,TRDD3,TRDJ1
TGTGCCTGCGACAGTTTGGCTGGGGGTCCGTACACCGATAAACTCATCTTT,CACDSLAGGPYTDKLIF,TRDV2,few,TRDD3,TRDJ1
TGTGCTCTTGGTTCATCCCATCTTCATCCTGGGGGCCGACCGAGATACACCGATAAACTCATCTTT,CALGSSHLHPGGRPRYTDKLIF,TRDV1,few,TRDD3,TRDJ1
TGTGCCTGTGACACCGTACAAAAGAGGGGACTGGGGGATACGATCTGGGACACCCGACAGATGTTTTTC,CACDTVQKRGLGDTIWDTRQMFF,TRDV2,few,TRDD3,TRDJ3
TGTGCCTGTGACCCAACTGGGGGATCCTGGGACACCCGACAGATGTTTTTC,CACDPTGGSWDTRQMFF,TRDV2,-,TRDD3,TRDJ3
TGTGCCTGTGACACCGTTGGTGGGGGATACTCGACGGGGGAAATCGATAAACTCATCTTT,CACDTVGGGYSTGEIDKLIF,TRDV2,-,TRDD3,TRDJ1
TGTGCCTGTGACCCTGGTCACTCCTGGGACACCCGACAGATGTTTTTC,CACDPGHSWDTRQMFF,TRDV2,-,-,TRDJ3
TGTGCCTGTGACCCCTTACTGGGGGATATGGCAGCAGCACAACTCTTCTTT,CACDPLLGDMAAAQLFF,TRDV2,-,TRDD3,TRDJ2
TGTGCCTGTGACACGGTGCTTGGGGGATACAAGGCAGAGGATAAACTCATCTTT,CACDTVLGGYKAEDKLIF,TRDV2,medium-sized,TRDD3,TRDJ1
TGTGCCTGTGACACTGGACCCACCCGTCGCTCCTGGGACACCCGACAGATGTTTTTC,CACDTGPTRRSWDTRQMFF,TRDV2,-,-,TRDJ3
TGTGCCTGTGACCAAACTGGGGGCTCAATGACAGCACAACTCTTCTTT,CACDQTGGSMTAQLFF,TRDV2,few,TRDD3,TRDJ2
TGTGCCTGTGACACCGTGGGACTAAACCCCCGCGATAAACTCATCTTT,CACDTVGLNPRDKLIF,TRDV2,medium-sized,-,TRDJ1
TGTGCCTGTGACACCGGAAACTGGGGGTCCGAGAGCTCCTGGGACACCCGACAGATGTTTTTC,CACDTGNWGSESSWDTRQMFF,TRDV2,medium-sized,TRDD3,TRDJ3
TGTGCCTGTGACACGGCGGAGTCTGGGGGATACCCCTGGGACACCCGACAGATGTTTTTC,CACDTAESGGYPWDTRQMFF,TRDV2,-,TRDD3,TRDJ3
TGTGCCTGTGACACCGTTACGCCTCGTGTGGGATTAGTCTCCTGGGACACCCGACAGATGTTTTTC,CACDTVTPRVGLVSWDTRQMFF,TRDV2,-,-,TRDJ3
TGTGCCTGTGACACCGGGGTGGCGAGCTCCTGGGACACCCGACAGATGTTTTTC,CACDTGVASSWDTRQMFF,TRDV2,medium-sized,-,TRDJ3
TGTGCCTGTGACAGACTGGGGGATAAAGATAGCGATAAACTCATCTTT,CACDRLGDKDSDKLIF,TRDV2,medium-sized,TRDD3,TRDJ1
TGTGCCTGTGACATACTGGGGGATACTTTGACAGCACAACTCTTCTTT,CACDILGDTLTAQLFF,TRDV2,medium-sized,TRDD3,TRDJ2
TGTGCCTGTGATGAAGTACTGGGGGATGGGGGCGATAAACTCATCTTT,CACDEVLGDGGDKLIF,TRDV2,-,TRDD3,TRDJ1
TGTGCCTGTGACAAAGTTCCTGGGGGAGTTTACACCGATAAACTCATCTTT,CACDKVPGGVYTDKLIF,TRDV2,-,TRDD3,TRDJ1
TGTGCCTGTGACACGCTCCCTACACTGGGGGATTTTGAAAACGATAAACTCATCTTT,CACDTLPTLGDFENDKLIF,TRDV2,-,TRDD3,TRDJ1
TGTGCCTGTGACACCGTGGGGGATACCAACACCGATAAACTCATCTTT,CACDTVGDTNTDKLIF,TRDV2,medium-sized,TRDD3,TRDJ1
TGTGCCTGTGACACCGTACTGGGGGATTCTAGCTCCTGTGACACCCGACCGATGTTTTTC,CACDTVLGDSSSCDTRPMFF,TRDV2,few,TRDD3,TRDJ3
TGTGCCTGTGACACCGTTCGGACTGGGGGACCCCGACATTTGTACACCGATAAACTCATCTTT,CACDTVRTGGPRHLYTDKLIF,TRDV2,few,TRDD3,TRDJ1
TGTGCCTGTGACACCGTAGGATCAGTACCCGGTACGACCGATAAACTCATCTTT,CACDTVGSVPGTTDKLIF,TRDV2,medium-sized,-,TRDJ1
TGTGCCTGTGACACCCTGGTGGGAAACACCGATAAACTCATCTTT,CACDTLVGNTDKLIF,TRDV2,-,-,TRDJ1
TGTGCCTGCGAGAGGCTGGGGGCCGTCACCGATAAACTCATCTTT,CACERLGAVTDKLIF,TRDV2,large,TRDD3,TRDJ1
TGTGCTCTTGGGGGAGAGACTGGCCTTACCAACCCCCCGTACACCGATAAACTCATCTTT,CALGGETGLTNPPYTDKLIF,TRDV1,-,-,TRDJ1
TGTGCCTGTGACACCGTAAAGCCGGGGGATGCTTTGACAGCACAACTCTTCTTT,CACDTVKPGDALTAQLFF,TRDV2,few,TRDD3,TRDJ2
TGTGCCTGTGACACCGTTCTAACTGGGGGACAGACCGATAAACTCATCTTT,CACDTVLTGGQTDKLIF,TRDV2,medium-sized,TRDD3,TRDJ1
TGTGCCTGTGACCCTTTACTGGGGGATACGCGGGGCACCGATAAACTCATCTTT,CACDPLLGDTRGTDKLIF,TRDV2,large,TRDD3,TRDJ1
TGTGCCTGTGACACCTCTTGGGGATCGGATTGGGACACCCGACAGATGTTTTTC,CACDTSWGSDWDTRQMFF,TRDV2,medium-sized,-,TRDJ3
TGTGCCTGTGACACCGTGGGAAGATTGGGGGATAAGGGCACCGATAAACTCATCTTT,CACDTVGRLGDKGTDKLIF,TRDV2,-,TRDD3,TRDJ1
TGTGCCTGTGACACCTTACTGGGGGATGACACCGATAAACTCATCTTT,CACDTLLGDDTDKLIF,TRDV2,-,TRDD3,TRDJ1
TGTGCCTGTGACACGGTCCTGGGGGATACGCTAAAAACCGATAAACTCATCTTT,CACDTVLGDTLKTDKLIF,TRDV2,medium-sized,TRDD3,TRDJ1
TGTGCCTGTGACTACACTGGAAGTGGGGTATACGCTGCTGACGGGGACACCCGACAGATGTTTTTC,CACDYTGSGVYAADGDTRQMFF,TRDV2,-,-,TRDJ3
TGTGCCTGTGACATGGTTGGTGGGGAAACTTCCACCGATAAACTCATCTTT,CACDMVGGETSTDKLIF,TRDV2,-,-,TRDJ1
TGTGCCTGTGACGGGATACTGGATAAGGGCGATAAACTCATCTTT,CACDGILDKGDKLIF,TRDV2,medium-sized,TRDD3,TRDJ1
TGTGCCTGTCGACTCACGCAGTCCTGGGGGATACGAACCGATAAACTCATCTTT,CACRLTQSWGIRTDKLIF,TRDV2,-,TRDD3,TRDJ1
TGTGCCTGTGACACGATTGGGGGGGATAAGGACACCGATAAACTCATCTTT,CACDTIGGDKDTDKLIF,TRDV2,medium-sized,TRDD3,TRDJ1
TGTGCCTGTGACACACTGGGGGATGGAGGAGAGTACACCGATAAACTCATCTTT,CACDTLGDGGEYTDKLIF,TRDV2,-,TRDD3,TRDJ1
TGTGCCTGTGACACCGTCAAGCCGGTCGGTGGGGATGAGGGGTCCTGGGACACCCGACAGATGTTTTTC,CACDTVKPVGGDEGSWDTRQMFF,TRDV2,-,-,TRDJ3
TGTGCCTGTGACACAGTAGCTCCTACCCGTACTGGGGGATACTACACCGATAAACTCATCTTT,CACDTVAPTRTGGYYTDKLIF,TRDV2,-,TRDD3,TRDJ1
TGTGCCTGTGACACGTTATTGGGGGACACCCGACAGATGTTTTTC,CACDTLLGDTRQMFF,TRDV2,few,-,TRDJ3
TGTGCCTGTGACCGTCTGGGGGCTCGGGTCGATAAACTCATCTTT,CACDRLGARVDKLIF,TRDV2,-,TRDD3,TRDJ1
TGTGCCTGTGACACCCTTTCCGAAAGTGGGGAACCGGCCGATAAACTCATCTTT,CACDTLSESGEPADKLIF,TRDV2,-,-,TRDJ1
TGTGCCTGTGATGCGATACTGGGGGATACGCAGTACACCGATAAACTCATCTTT,CACDAILGDTQYTDKLIF,TRDV2,medium-sized,TRDD3,TRDJ1
TGTGCCTGTGACACCGTGATTAGTGGGGGATACTCTTTCACCGATAAACTCATCTTT,CACDTVISGGYSFTDKLIF,TRDV2,few,TRDD3,TRDJ1
TGTGCCTGTGACACCGCCGGGGGATACGGTAGCTCCTGGGACACCCGACAGATGTTTTTC,CACDTAGGYGSSWDTRQMFF,TRDV2,few,TRDD3,TRDJ3
TGTGCCTGTGACACCCGCCGGGTGCGAACCCCCCCTCGGTACTGGGGGACGTACACCGATAAACTCATCTTT,CACDTRRVRTPPRYWGTYTDKLIF,TRDV2,-,TRDD3,TRDJ1
TGTGCTCTTGGGGAAGGGGGTCTGGGGGTTCGTGGCTCCTGGGACACCCGACAGATGTTTTTC,CALGEGGLGVRGSWDTRQMFF,TRDV1,-,TRDD3,TRDJ3